The following is a TCR beta chain sequence with its context. This clonotype was counted a few times. Its antigen is not yet known. No base quality information exists; no much larger clone differs at one position. The data belong to a study of regulatory T cells in long-lasting Graves disease (dated by TCRdb to the early 2020s). About the full investigation: Patients with newly diagnosed Graves' disease had been on antithyroid drugs for under 3 months. A total of about 35 samples underwent TCR sequencing, from 13 patients with persistent Graves' disease and some 20 patients with newly diagnosed Graves' disease. The study was registered as a clinical trial and conducted in China. Persistent Graves' disease patients were compared with newly diagnosed Graves' disease patients by peripheral blood TCR sequencing and RNA sequencing.

General study outcomes and caveats: Persistent disease showed preferential use of TRBV28, TRBJ1-2 and TRBJ2-5, whereas newly diagnosed disease favored TRBV20-1 and TRBJ2-1. Sequencing and analysis were restricted to the TCR beta chain. More public clonotypes were shared among persistent patients (roughly 3,000) than among newly diagnosed patients (roughly 960). Only peripheral blood was studied, because thyroid tissue, the primary lesion, was inaccessible. The small sample size was acknowledged by the authors as a limitation that may reduce accuracy. Persistent Graves' disease patients showed lower TCR Shannon entropy and fewer highly expanded clones than newly diagnosed patients, suggesting clonal expansion.

Libraries were made using multiplex PCR. TCRdb lists the instrument as Illumina HiSeq 4000. To build TCR beta libraries, CDR3 regions were amplified by Arm-PCR using iRepertoire HTBI primers. Before sequencing, the PCR products underwent gel purification. Processing in the source paper ran as follows. Gene usage analysis of CDR3 amino acid clonotypes used the approximately 62 TRBV and about 13 TRBJ segments found across samples. Filtered high-quality paired reads were merged into contigs using COPE and FqMerger. BLAST was used to align contigs to IMGT TRBV, TRBD and TRBJ reference genes, and CDR3 was defined according to IMGT. Highly expanded clones were defined as clonotypes with a frequency above 0.1%. Shannon entropy served as the measure of repertoire diversity, while the Gini coefficient captured V-J evenness. A clonotype was considered public if more than one individual shared it. The public sequencing data were trimmed at Q25 with fastp and processed into clonotypes with MiXCR by TCRdb, which kept only in-frame beta chains. Records with the same CDR3 protein are collapsed into one entry carrying the most frequent genes and DNA. V and J calls and clone size were set by TCRdb, not the authors. In this sample the table shows 550,000 to 600,000 distinct CDR3 sequences, roughly a sixth of which occur a single time. 12% of the sample is held by the ten biggest clonotypes.

The time point label of this sample denotes: newly diagnosed GD, antithyroid drugs for less than 3 months. For both TCR sequencing and RNA sequencing, RNA was extracted from PBMCs in TRIzol. The diagnosis of Graves' disease followed American Thyroid Association guidelines. Recruitment of patients was carried out at an endocrinology department in Xi'an, China. Each patient gave 7.5 to 10 milliliters of peripheral blood, collected in an EDTA anticoagulant tube. Ficoll Paque Plus density gradient separation was used to isolate PBMCs, and no further T cell sorting was done. An Agilent 2100 Bioanalyzer and agarose gel were used to check RNA quality, while a NanoDrop 2000 measured RNA concentration. Sequences MNHNS (CDR1) and SASEGT (CDR2) are obtained from the germline V gene. CDR3 length: 15 amino acids, cysteine to phenylalanine. The read is trimmed to its CDR3 DNA, 45 bases read in frame from base 1. For this chain, trimming is 5 bases at the V end and 2 bases at the J end, and the number of junction bases without a gene match is 4.

These same records also appear under a second study, on T cells in Graves' hyperthyroidism and ophthalmopathy. The second source states: Stable Graves' hyperthyroidism was defined as no progression to ophthalmopathy during 18 months of follow-up. The hyperthyroidism patients were between 18 and 65 years old and newly diagnosed, with a disease duration of less than 2 months. Exclusion was applied to patients with uncontrolled infections, other autoimmune diseases, pregnancy or lactation. Clinical symptoms, serum thyroxine and TRAb, thyroid ultrasound, and orbital computed tomography formed the basis for the diagnoses. The TCR CDR3 was subjected to a first round of RT-PCR using the HTBI primer set and the Qiagen OneStep RT-PCR kit. Most expanded thyroid clonotypes (frequency above 0.001) were also detected in blood, a finding suggesting that blood repertoires may reflect thyroid immune responses. A 13 V-J signature model separated ophthalmopathy from stable hyperthyroidism, with 87.88% sensitivity and approximately 81% specificity in cross-validation and 80%/75% in testing. In validation, the model predicted progression to ophthalmopathy a median of about 5.9 months before onset, with roughly 71% sensitivity and about 72% specificity. A discovery cohort of about 100 patients, 43 with Graves' ophthalmopathy and over 55 with stable Graves' hyperthyroidism, was used to find distinguishing TCR V-J signatures. Whether ophthalmopathy could be predicted prospectively was tested in an independent validation cohort made up of 18 hyperthyroidism patients plus 17 patients who later progressed to ophthalmopathy. The 80 to 100 discovery patients were randomly divided into training and test sets at a 7:3 ratio. In more than five Graves' hyperthyroidism patients, the study also compared T-cell repertoires from thyroid tissue with T-cell repertoires from blood. Following sampling, methimazole starting at 30 mg daily was given to hyperthyroidism patients, and high-dose intravenous methylprednisolone was given to ophthalmopathy patients. Libraries were constructed in a second round of multiplex PCR, after which size selection and purification were carried out. The libraries were sequenced on an Illumina HiSeq2000 using paired-end 100 bp reads. SOAPnuke was used to process the raw data, removing reads that contained adapters or uncalled bases, had a mean Phred below 15, or lacked an exact match to the constant primer or identifier. COPE v1.2.5 was used to merge high-quality paired reads, and clonotypes were defined as unique nucleotide sequences. MiTCR v1.1 was used to align clonotypes to the IMGT TRBV, TRBD and TRBJ reference segments. Only V-J combinations with frequency above 0.0001, covering roughly 99% of repertoires, were analysed. The TCS score was defined as the ratio of F50 (clonal expansion) to E x V (chaos), calculated using BLOSUM62-based TCRdist between CDR3 peptides within each V-J. Welch's t-statistics and random forest reduced 514 V-J features to about 13, which were used in a naive Bayes classifier (R e1071). No statistical method was used to set the sample size in advance, and investigators knew the group allocation. The paper reports TCR Vbeta CDR3 sequencing of some 140 peripheral blood samples: under 45 ophthalmopathy, roughly 80 hyperthyroidism and around 17 progressor patients.

The starting material was peripheral blood mononuclear cells (PBMCs), obtained at new diagnosis, from a patient treated with antithyroid drugs. The chain employs TRBV6-1 and TRBJ1-5, with 9 middle bases fitting TRBD1. This receptor was taken from a man in his late teens or twenties with Graves disease. Donor details come from another sample of the same person, matched by shared clones. For the CDR3, the sequence is CASSPRTGGNQPQHF. In nucleotide form, the sequence is TGTGCCAGCAGTCCTAGGACAGGGGGCAATCAGCCCCAGCATTTT.